The clone carrying this T cell receptor (beta chain) has more than one count but fewer than ten. During its preparation, the TCRbeta library received unique molecular identifiers. TCRdb processed the PCR reads anew with MiXCR; each CDR3 protein has one entry. This table holds fewer than 700,000 distinct CDR3 sequences, roughly 13% found once. CDR3 length equals 21 residues. The V gene's germline CDR1 is SGHDT and CDR2 YYEEEE. After removal of 6 bases from V and 0 bases from J, the junction contained 15 bases not matched to a gene. The sample comes from a study of T-cell reconstitution after alpha-beta-depleted transplantation in children.

The chain has TRBV5-6 and TRBJ2-1; TRBD2 agrees at 16 bases. This TCR was recovered from a male patient younger than 18 who had a stem cell transplant for acute myeloid leukemia, so the T cells may come from the graft donor. The material sequenced was PBMCs, mostly from graft donor cells, taken 360 days after TCRalphabeta/CD19-depleted stem cell transplant. The CDR3 DNA reads as TGTGCCAGCATCCCTCATCCCGGGACTAGCGGGAGGGTAAGCTCCTACAATGAGCAGTTCTTC. Its protein product is CASIPHPGTSGRVSSYNEQFF.